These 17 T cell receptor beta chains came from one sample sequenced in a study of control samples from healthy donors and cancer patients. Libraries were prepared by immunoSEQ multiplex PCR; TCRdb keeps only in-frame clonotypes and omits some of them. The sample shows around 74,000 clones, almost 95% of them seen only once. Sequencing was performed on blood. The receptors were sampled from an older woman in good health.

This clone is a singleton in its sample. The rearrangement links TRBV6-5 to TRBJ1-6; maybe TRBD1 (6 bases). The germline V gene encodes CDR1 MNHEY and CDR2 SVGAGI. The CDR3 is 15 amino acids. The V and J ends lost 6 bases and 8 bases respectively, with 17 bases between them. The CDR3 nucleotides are TGTGCCAGCAGGGGGGCCCTAGGTAGATATTCACCCCTCCACTTT. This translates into CASRGALGRYSPLHF.

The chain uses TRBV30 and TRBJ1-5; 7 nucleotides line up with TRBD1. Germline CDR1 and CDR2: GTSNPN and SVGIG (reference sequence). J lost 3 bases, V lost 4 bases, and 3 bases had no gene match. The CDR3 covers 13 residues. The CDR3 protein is CAWNRGDNQPQHF. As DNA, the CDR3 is TGTGCCTGGAACAGGGGCGACAATCAGCCCCAGCATTTT.

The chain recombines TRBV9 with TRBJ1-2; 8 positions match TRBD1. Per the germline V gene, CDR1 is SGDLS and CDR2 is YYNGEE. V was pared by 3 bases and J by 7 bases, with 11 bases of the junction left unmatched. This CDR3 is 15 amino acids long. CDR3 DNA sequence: TGTGCCAGCAGCGCGTACAGGGGGATAATAGGTGGCTACACCTTC. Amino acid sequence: CASSAYRGIIGGYTF.

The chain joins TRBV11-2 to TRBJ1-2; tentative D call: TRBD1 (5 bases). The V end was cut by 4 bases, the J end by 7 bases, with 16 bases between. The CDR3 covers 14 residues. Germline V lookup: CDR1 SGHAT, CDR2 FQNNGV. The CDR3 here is CASSSPTRGRGYTF. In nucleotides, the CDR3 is TGTGCCAGCAGCTCCCCGACAAGGGGTCGTGGCTACACCTTC. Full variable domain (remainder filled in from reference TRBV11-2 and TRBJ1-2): EAGVAQSPRYKIIEKRQSVAFWCNPISGHATLYWYQQILGQGPKLLIQFQNNGVVDDSQLPKDRFSAERLKGVDSTLKIQPAKLEDSAVYLCASSSPTRGRGYTFGSGTRLTVV.

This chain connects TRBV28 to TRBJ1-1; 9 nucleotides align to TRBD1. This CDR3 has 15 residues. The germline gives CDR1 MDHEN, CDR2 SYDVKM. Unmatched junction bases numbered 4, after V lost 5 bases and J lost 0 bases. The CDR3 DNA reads TGTGCCAGCAGTCCCCGGGACAGGGTGAACACTGAAGCTTTCTTT. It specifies CASSPRDRVNTEAFF.

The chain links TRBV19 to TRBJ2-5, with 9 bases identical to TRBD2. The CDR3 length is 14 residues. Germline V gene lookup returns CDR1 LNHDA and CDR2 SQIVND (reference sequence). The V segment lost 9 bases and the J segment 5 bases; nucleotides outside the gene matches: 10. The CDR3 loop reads CASRRGGLGETQYF. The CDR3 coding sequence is TGTGCCAGCAGGCGGGGGGGCCTGGGGGAGACCCAGTACTTC.

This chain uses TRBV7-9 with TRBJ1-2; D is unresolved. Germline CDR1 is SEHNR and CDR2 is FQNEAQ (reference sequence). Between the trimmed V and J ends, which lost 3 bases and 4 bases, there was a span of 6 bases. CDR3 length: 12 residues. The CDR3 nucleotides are TGTGCCAGCAGCTTGGGTTTCTATGGCTACACCTTC. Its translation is CASSLGFYGYTF.

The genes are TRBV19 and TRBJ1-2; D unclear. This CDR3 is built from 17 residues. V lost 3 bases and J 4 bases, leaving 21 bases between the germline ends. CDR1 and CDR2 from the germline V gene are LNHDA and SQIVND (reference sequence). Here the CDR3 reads CASSIPANSFFGYGYTF. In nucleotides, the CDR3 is TGTGCCAGTAGTATCCCCGCGAACAGTTTCTTCGGCTATGGCTACACCTTC.

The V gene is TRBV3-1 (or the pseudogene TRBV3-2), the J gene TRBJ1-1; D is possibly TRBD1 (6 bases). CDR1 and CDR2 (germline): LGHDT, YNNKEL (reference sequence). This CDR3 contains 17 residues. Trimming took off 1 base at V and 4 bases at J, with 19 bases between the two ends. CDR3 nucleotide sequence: TGTGCCAGCAGCCAAGTTTATGGGGGGGCGGCGGTCACTGAAGCTTTCTTT. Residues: CASSQVYGGAAVTEAFF.

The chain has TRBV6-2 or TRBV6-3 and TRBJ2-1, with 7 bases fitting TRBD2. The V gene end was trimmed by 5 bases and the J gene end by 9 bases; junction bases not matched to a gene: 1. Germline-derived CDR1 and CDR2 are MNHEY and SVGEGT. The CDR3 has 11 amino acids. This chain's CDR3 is CASSPGGEQFF. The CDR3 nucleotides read TGTGCCAGCAGTCCGGGAGGTGAGCAGTTCTTC.

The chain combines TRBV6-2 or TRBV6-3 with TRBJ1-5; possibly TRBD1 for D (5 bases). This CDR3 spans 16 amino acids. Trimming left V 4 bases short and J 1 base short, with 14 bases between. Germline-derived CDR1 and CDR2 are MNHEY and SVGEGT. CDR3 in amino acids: CASSSLGGGSNQPQHF. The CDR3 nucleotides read TGTGCCAGCAGTTCCCTGGGGGGAGGGAGCAATCAGCCCCAGCATTTT.

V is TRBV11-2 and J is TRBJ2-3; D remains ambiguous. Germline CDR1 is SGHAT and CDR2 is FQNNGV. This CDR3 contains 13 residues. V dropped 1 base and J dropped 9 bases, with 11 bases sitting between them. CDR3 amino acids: CASSLAYRGTQYF. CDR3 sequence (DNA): TGTGCCAGCAGCTTAGCTTATAGAGGCACGCAGTATTTT.

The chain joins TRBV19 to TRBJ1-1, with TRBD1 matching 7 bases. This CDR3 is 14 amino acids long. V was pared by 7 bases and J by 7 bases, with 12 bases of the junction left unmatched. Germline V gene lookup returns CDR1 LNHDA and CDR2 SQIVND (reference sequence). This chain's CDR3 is CASTPPTGVSEAFF. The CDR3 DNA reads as TGTGCCAGTACCCCCCCCACAGGGGTTAGTGAAGCTTTCTTT.

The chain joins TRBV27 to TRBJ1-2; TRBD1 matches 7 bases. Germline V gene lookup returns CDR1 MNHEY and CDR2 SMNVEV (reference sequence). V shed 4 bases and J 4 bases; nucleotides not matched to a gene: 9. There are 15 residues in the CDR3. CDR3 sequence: CASSSRGPPGYGYTF. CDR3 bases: TGTGCCAGCAGTTCAAGGGGGCCCCCGGGCTATGGCTACACCTTC.

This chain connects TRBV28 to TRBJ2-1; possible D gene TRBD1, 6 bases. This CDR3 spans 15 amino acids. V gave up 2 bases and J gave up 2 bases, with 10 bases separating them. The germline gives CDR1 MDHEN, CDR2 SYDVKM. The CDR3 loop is CASSLMGAAYNEQFF. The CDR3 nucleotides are TGTGCCAGCAGTTTAATGGGGGCGGCCTACAATGAGCAGTTCTTC.

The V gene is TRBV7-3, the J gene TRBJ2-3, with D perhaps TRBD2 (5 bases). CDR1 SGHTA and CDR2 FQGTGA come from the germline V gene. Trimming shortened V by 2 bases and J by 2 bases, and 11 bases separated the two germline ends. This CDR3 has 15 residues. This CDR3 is CASSLGLALTDTQYF. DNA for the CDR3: TGTGCCAGCAGCTTAGGGCTAGCCCTCACAGATACGCAGTATTTT.

This CDR3 reads CASSYPPAPNYEQYF. The DNA of the CDR3 is TGTGCCAGCAGTTACCCTCCAGCCCCGAACTACGAGCAGTACTTC. The V call is TRBV6-6, the J call TRBJ2-7, with D unresolved. The CDR3 has 15 residues. V lost 2 bases and J 3 bases, leaving 14 bases between the germline ends. CDR1 is MNHNY and CDR2 is SVGAGI in the germline V gene (reference sequence).